This TCR beta chain was recorded in a study of regulatory T cells in long-lasting Graves disease. The CDR3 runs 14 residues. Germline loops: CDR1 SEHNR, CDR2 FQNEAQ (reference sequence). Time point meaning: newly diagnosed GD, antithyroid drugs for less than 3 months. Extracted RNA from PBMCs served as the source of the TCR library. The TCR beta library used iRepertoire HTBI primers with Arm-PCR amplification of CDR3. TCRdb analysed the multiplex PCR reads with MiXCR anew, one entry per CDR3 protein. The table shows 530,000 or so distinct CDR3 sequences, with about 14% occurring only once. Comments on this clonotype: A clone one base away is much larger, so this may be a read error.

These data also featured in a second study, about T cells in Graves' hyperthyroidism and ophthalmopathy. According to that study: TCR CDR3 underwent first-round RT-PCR with the HTBI primer set.

The material was peripheral blood mononuclear cells (PBMCs), obtained at new diagnosis, from a patient treated with antithyroid drugs. The gene calls are TRBV7-9 and TRBJ2-2; D uncertain. This sequence was found in a man aged 25-40 years with Graves disease. CDR3 loop: CSSTTEARTGELFF. DNA for the CDR3: TGTTCCAGCACCACTGAGGCGAGGACCGGGGAGCTGTTTTTT.